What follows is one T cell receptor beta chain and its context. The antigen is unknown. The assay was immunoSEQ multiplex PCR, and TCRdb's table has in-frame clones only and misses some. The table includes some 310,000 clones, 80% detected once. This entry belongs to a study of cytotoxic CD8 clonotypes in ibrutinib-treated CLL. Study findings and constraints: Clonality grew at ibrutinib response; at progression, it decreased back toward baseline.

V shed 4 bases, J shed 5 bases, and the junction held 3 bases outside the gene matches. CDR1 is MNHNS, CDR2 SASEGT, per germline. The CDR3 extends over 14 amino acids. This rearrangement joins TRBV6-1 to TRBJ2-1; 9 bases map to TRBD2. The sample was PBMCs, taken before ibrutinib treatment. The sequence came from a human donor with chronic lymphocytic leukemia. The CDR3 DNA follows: TGTGCCAGCAGTGGGCTAGCGGGAAACAATGAGCAGTTCTTC. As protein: CASSGLAGNNEQFF.